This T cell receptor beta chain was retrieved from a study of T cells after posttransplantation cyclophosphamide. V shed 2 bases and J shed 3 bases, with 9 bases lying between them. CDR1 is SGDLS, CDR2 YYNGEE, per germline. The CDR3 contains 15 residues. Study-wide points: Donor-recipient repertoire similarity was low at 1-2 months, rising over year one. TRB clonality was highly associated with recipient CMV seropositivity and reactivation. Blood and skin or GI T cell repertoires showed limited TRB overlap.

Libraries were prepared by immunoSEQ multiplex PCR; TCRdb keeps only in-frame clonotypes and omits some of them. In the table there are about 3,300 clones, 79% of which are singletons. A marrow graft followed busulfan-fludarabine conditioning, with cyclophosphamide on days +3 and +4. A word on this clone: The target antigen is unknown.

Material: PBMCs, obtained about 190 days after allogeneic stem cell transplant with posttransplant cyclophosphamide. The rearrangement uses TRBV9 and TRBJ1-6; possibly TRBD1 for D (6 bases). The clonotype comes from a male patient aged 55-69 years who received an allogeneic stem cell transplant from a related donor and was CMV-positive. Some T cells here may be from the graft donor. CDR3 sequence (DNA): TGTGCCAGCAGCGTCGACAGGAACTATAATTCACCCCTCCACTTT. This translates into CASSVDRNYNSPLHF.